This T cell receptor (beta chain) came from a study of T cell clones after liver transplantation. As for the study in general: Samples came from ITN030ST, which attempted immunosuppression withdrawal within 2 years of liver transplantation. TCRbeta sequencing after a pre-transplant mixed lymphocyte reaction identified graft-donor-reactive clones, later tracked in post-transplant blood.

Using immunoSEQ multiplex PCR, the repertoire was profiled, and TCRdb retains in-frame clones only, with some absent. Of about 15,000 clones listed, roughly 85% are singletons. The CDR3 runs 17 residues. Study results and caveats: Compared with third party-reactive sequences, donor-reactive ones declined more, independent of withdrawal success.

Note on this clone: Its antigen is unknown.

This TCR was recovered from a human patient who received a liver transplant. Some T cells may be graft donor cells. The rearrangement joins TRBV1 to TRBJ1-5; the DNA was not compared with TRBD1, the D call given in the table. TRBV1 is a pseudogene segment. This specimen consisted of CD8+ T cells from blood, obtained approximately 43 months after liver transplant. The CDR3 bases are TGCGCCAGCAGCCGAGACGACAGAGCCTATAGCAATCAGCCCCAGCATTTT. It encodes CASSRDDRAYSNQPQHF.